A selection of T cell receptor beta chains follows, all from one sample in a study of blood T cell repertoires in COVID-19. Clones were read by immunoSEQ multiplex PCR, and TCRdb kept only the in-frame ones, dropping some. The sample includes around 110,000 clones, 90% of them seen just once. Input material: peripheral blood. The receptors here all came from a human donor with active COVID-19. The donor label of this sample is uncertain. CDR3s include the opening cysteine and the closing phenylalanine or tryptophan. Fields, in order: V gene, clone size, J gene, D gene, CDR3 protein, CDR3 DNA. The D gene is left open where the match is weak. Clone size is stated in some rows and not others, as once, few, many or a class when expanded.

TRBV28	.	TRBJ2-3	.	CASSLKTRGSHTDTQYF	TGTGCCAGCAGTTTAAAGACCAGGGGATCCCACACAGATACGCAGTATTTT
TRBV7-2	.	TRBJ1-6	TRBD1	CASSLEGGRSPLHF	TGTGCCAGCAGCTTGGAAGGGGGCCGGTCACCCCTCCACTTT
TRBV4-1	.	TRBJ2-3	.	CASSQEFLQGFTDTQYF	TGCGCCAGCAGCCAAGAATTCCTGCAGGGGTTCACAGATACGCAGTATTTT
TRBV5-4	.	TRBJ2-7	TRBD2	CASSDPGLAVAREQYF	TGTGCCAGCAGCGACCCGGGACTAGCGGTGGCTAGGGAGCAGTACTTC
TRBV25-1	.	TRBJ1-2	.	CASSEYRQTLGYTF	TGTGCCAGCAGTGAATATCGACAGACTTTGGGCTACACCTTC
TRBV7-2	once	TRBJ2-2	.	CASSLVEQAGELFF	TGTGCCAGCAGCTTAGTAGAACAGGCCGGGGAGCTGTTTTTT
TRBV5-1	.	TRBJ1-2	.	CASSLQGAANYGYTF	TGCGCCAGCAGCTTGCAAGGGGCAGCTAACTATGGCTACACCTTC
TRBV7-8	.	TRBJ2-5	TRBD2	CASSLGPAGGQETQYF	TGTGCCAGCAGCTTAGGCCCAGCGGGGGGGCAGGAGACCCAGTACTTC
TRBV7-9	.	TRBJ2-3	TRBD1	CASSPDAGTGRWITDTQYF	TGTGCCAGCAGCCCTGACGCCGGGACAGGGCGGTGGATCACAGATACGCAGTATTTT
TRBV6-2/TRBV6-3	.	TRBJ2-7	.	CASSYEVYYEQYF	TGTGCCAGCAGTTACGAGGTTTACTACGAGCAGTACTTC
TRBV5-8	once	TRBJ1-5	TRBD1	CASSLDRSYSNQPQHF	TGTGCCAGCAGCCTGGACAGGTCGTATAGCAATCAGCCCCAGCATTTT
TRBV6-2/TRBV6-3	.	TRBJ1-2	.	CASSDNTQTANYGYTF	TGTGCCAGCAGCGATAACACACAGACAGCCAACTATGGCTACACCTTC
TRBV4-2	few	TRBJ2-5	TRBD2	CASSQERGGQETQYF	TGTGCCAGCAGCCAAGAGCGGGGGGGCCAAGAGACCCAGTACTTC
TRBV4-1	.	TRBJ1-6	.	CASSQVQFRGNSPLHF	TGCGCCAGCAGCCAAGTTCAGTTCAGGGGAAATTCACCCCTCCACTTT
TRBV4-3	.	TRBJ2-6	TRBD1	CASSQDRGPGQGFSGANVLTF	TGCGCCAGCAGCCAAGATCGGGGGCCGGGACAGGGGTTCTCCGGGGCCAACGTCCTGACTTTC
TRBV7-8	.	TRBJ1-1	.	CASSSREGTTEAFF	TGTGCCAGCAGCTCCAGGGAGGGGACCACTGAAGCTTTCTTT
TRBV5-1	.	TRBJ1-2	TRBD1	CASSAIGTGDNGGYTF	TGCGCCAGCAGCGCTATTGGGACAGGGGATAATGGTGGCTACACCTTC
TRBV11-2	.	TRBJ1-1	TRBD1	CASSSKQGTNTEAFF	TGTGCCAGCAGCTCGAAACAGGGGACGAACACTGAAGCTTTCTTT
TRBV10-3	.	TRBJ2-1	TRBD2	CAISESGGVYNEQFF	TGTGCCATCAGTGAGAGCGGGGGGGTATACAATGAGCAGTTCTTC
TRBV2	.	TRBJ2-2	.	CASSAENTGELFF	TGTGCCAGCAGCGCAGAGAACACCGGGGAGCTGTTTTTT
TRBV6-5	.	TRBJ2-1	TRBD2	CASSFLAGLTSHEQFF	TGTGCCAGCAGTTTTTTAGCGGGGTTAACTTCCCATGAGCAGTTCTTC
TRBV20-1	.	TRBJ1-2	.	CSGGENYGYTF	TGCAGTGGGGGGGAGAACTATGGCTACACCTTC
TRBV5-6	.	TRBJ1-4	TRBD1	CASSGGTGLAPNEKLFF	TGTGCCAGCAGCGGCGGGACAGGGCTCGCTCCCAATGAAAAACTGTTTTTT